The 21 T cell receptor beta chains below all came from one sample that was sequenced in a study of T cell responses to AZD1222 COVID-19 vaccine. Repertoires were generated with immunoSEQ multiplex PCR, while TCRdb's copy carries only in-frame clones and drops some. Here the sample spans 90,000 to 150,000 clones, around 90% being singletons. This specimen was peripheral blood, taken 28 days after the second dose of the MenACWY control vaccine. These receptors came from an adult who received the MenACWY meningococcal vaccine as a control.

J is TRBJ2-7 and V is TRBV11-2; possible D gene TRBD1, 5 bases. Germline V lookup: CDR1 SGHAT, CDR2 FQNNGV. V was cut by 5 bases and J by 0 bases, with 11 bases left in between. CDR3 length: 14 residues. The CDR3 DNA reads TGTGCCAGCAGCGGGGCTTACAGCTCCTACGAGCAGTACGTC. Translation gives CASSGAYSSYEQYV.

The rearrangement links TRBV3-1 (or the pseudogene TRBV3-2) to TRBJ2-3, with 12 bases that match TRBD2. Germline CDR1 is LGHDT and CDR2 is YNNKEL (reference sequence). With 4 bases clipped from V and 6 bases from J, the junction kept 8 bases outside the gene matches. The CDR3 covers 16 residues. The CDR3 DNA sequence: TGTGCCAGCAGCCGATGGACTAGCGGGACCCATGATACGCAGTATTTT. This encodes CASSRWTSGTHDTQYF.

This clone was seen a single time. The chain recombines TRBV6-2 or TRBV6-3 with TRBJ2-7, with D unresolved. The germline gives CDR1 MNHEY, CDR2 SVGEGT. The CDR3 spans 13 residues. V was pared by 3 bases and J by 4 bases, with 10 bases between. CDR3 sequence reads: CASSYYGEYEQYV. CDR3 nucleotides: TGTGCCAGCAGTTATTACGGCGAATACGAGCAGTACGTC.

This chain uses TRBV3-1 (or the pseudogene TRBV3-2) with TRBJ2-3; 11 bases agree with TRBD2. From germline, CDR1 is LGHDT and CDR2 YNNKEL (reference sequence). This CDR3 is 17 amino acids long. With V trimmed by 6 bases and J by 6 bases, 14 bases remained unmatched. CDR3: CASRKGRFSSGGDTQYF. The CDR3 DNA is TGTGCCAGCAGGAAGGGGAGGTTCTCTAGCGGGGGGGATACGCAGTATTTT.

The rearrangement joins TRBV12-3 or TRBV12-4 to TRBJ2-6, with D unresolved. This CDR3 region has 13 residues. The CDR3 DNA is TGTGCAGTACGGCTCTCTGGGGCCAACGTCCTGACTTTC. Its translation: CAVRLSGANVLTF.

CDR3 protein: CASSQGLAGTGQETQYF. For the CDR3, the DNA is TGTGCCAGCAGCCAGGGACTAGCGGGGACTGGTCAAGAGACCCAGTACTTC. This chain connects TRBV7-8 to TRBJ2-5; 13 bases match TRBD2. The CDR3 has 17 amino acids. J lost 2 bases, V lost 5 bases, and 8 bases had no gene match. Germline V gene lookup returns CDR1 SGHVS and CDR2 FQNEAQ.

This chain's CDR3 is CAISGLAASYNEQFF. The CDR3 coding sequence is TGTGCCATCAGTGGACTAGCGGCCTCCTACAATGAGCAGTTCTTC. This chain connects TRBV10-3 to TRBJ2-1, with 9 bases matching TRBD2. The CDR3 runs 15 residues. J gave up 0 bases and V 4 bases, and 1 base lay outside the gene matches. Germline assignment: CDR1 ENHRY and CDR2 SYGVKD.

This chain joins TRBV2 and TRBJ1-1; the match to TRBD1 covers 10 bases. V trimming: 5 bases; J trimming: 8 bases; junction bases outside the gene matches: 8. This CDR3 comprises 14 residues. Germline V gene sequence: CDR1 SNHLY, CDR2 FYNNEI. CDR3 DNA sequence: TGTGCCAGCAGTTGGACAGGGGGTGGGATAGAAGCTTTCTTT. Translation: CASSWTGGGIEAFF. Supplemented by reference TRBV2 and TRBJ1-1, the full variable domain reads EPEVTQTPSHQVTQMGQEVILRCVPISNHLYFYWYRQILGQKVEFLVSFYNNEISEKSEIFDDQFSVERPDGSNFTLKIRSTKLEDSAMYFCASSWTGGGIEAFFGQGTRLTVV.

The chain has TRBV3-1 (or the pseudogene TRBV3-2) and TRBJ1-1; D not resolved. CDR3 length equals 13 residues. The germline gives CDR1 LGHDT, CDR2 YNNKEL (reference sequence). V lost 1 base and J 8 bases, leaving 11 bases between the germline ends. CDR3 sequence reads: CASSQVPKSEAFF. The DNA of the CDR3 is TGTGCCAGCAGCCAAGTCCCCAAATCGGAAGCTTTCTTT.

The chain carries TRBV5-4 and TRBJ1-6; 8 bases match TRBD1. CDR3 size: 15 residues. CDR1 is SGHNT, CDR2 YYREEE, per germline (reference sequence). V trimming: 0 bases; J trimming: 7 bases; junction bases outside the gene matches: 3. The CDR3 nucleotides are TGTGCCAGCAGCTTGGGGGACAGGTCAAATTCACCCCTCCACTTT. Encoded protein: CASSLGDRSNSPLHF.

CDR3 in DNA: TGTGCCAGCAGCCAAGATTGGGGGACACCGACCTACGAGCAGTACTTC. Its translation is CASSQDWGTPTYEQYF. The chain links TRBV3-1 (or the pseudogene TRBV3-2) to TRBJ2-7; D may be TRBD1 (6 bases). V lost 0 bases and J 2 bases, leaving 14 bases between the germline ends. The CDR3 contains 16 residues. CDR1 is LGHDT and CDR2 is YNNKEL in the germline V gene (reference sequence).

This chain links TRBV6-6 with TRBJ2-5, with D unclear. There are 13 residues in the CDR3. Germline loops: CDR1 MNHNY, CDR2 SVGAGI (reference sequence). V gave up 0 bases and J gave up 4 bases, with 6 bases separating them. The CDR3 sequence is CASSYSERETQYF. Here the CDR3 DNA reads TGTGCCAGCAGTTACTCAGAGAGAGAGACCCAGTACTTC.

The chain is built from TRBV7-8 and TRBJ1-6, with 8 bases identical to TRBD1. The trim removed 1 base at V and 9 bases at J, leaving 2 bases unmatched. The CDR3 totals 14 residues. Per the germline V gene, CDR1 is SGHVS and CDR2 is FQNEAQ. This chain's CDR3 is CASSLGQGLSPLHF. Written as DNA, the CDR3 is TGTGCCAGCAGCTTAGGACAGGGGCTTTCACCCCTCCACTTT. The full variable domain, its missing parts supplied by reference TRBV7-8 and TRBJ1-6, is GAGVSQSPRYKVAKRGQDVALRCDPISGHVSLFWYQQALGQGPEFLTYFQNEAQLDKSGLPSDRFFAERPEGSVSTLKIQRTQQEDSAVYLCASSLGQGLSPLHFGNGTRLTVT.

The genes are TRBV3-1 (or the pseudogene TRBV3-2) and TRBJ2-2; possibly TRBD1 for D (8 bases). With 5 bases removed from V and 6 bases from J, the gap between germline ends came to 16 bases. The CDR3 runs 15 residues. Germline CDR1 is LGHDT and CDR2 is YNNKEL (reference sequence). The CDR3 DNA follows: TGTGCCAGCAGCGATCGGACAGGGAGGGCCGGGGAGCTGTTTTTT. It yields the protein CASSDRTGRAGELFF.

CDR3 amino acids: CASSQDQGAVPYNSPLHF. CDR3 DNA sequence: TGCGCCAGCAGCCAAGATCAGGGGGCGGTCCCCTATAATTCACCCCTCCACTTT. The V gene is TRBV4-1, the J gene TRBJ1-6, with TRBD1 matching over 8 bases. Germline CDR1 is MGHRA and CDR2 is YSYEKL. The length of the CDR3 is 18 residues. V shed 0 bases and J 2 bases; nucleotides not matched to a gene: 6.

V and J are TRBV18 and TRBJ1-2, with unresolved D. Germline V gene lookup returns CDR1 KGHSH and CDR2 LQKENI. V lost 3 bases, J lost 4 bases, and 15 bases lay in between. CDR3 size: 15 residues. CDR3 region: CASSPEGSALYGYTF. CDR3 nucleotides: TGTGCCAGCTCACCGGAGGGTTCTGCGCTCTATGGCTACACCTTC.

The rearrangement uses TRBV4-1 and TRBJ1-4, with 10 bases matching TRBD1. The CDR3 runs 16 residues. CDR1 is MGHRA, CDR2 YSYEKL, per germline. Germline trimming cut 3 bases from V and 8 bases from J; bases unmatched to any gene: 9. The CDR3 spells CASSQLRGQGVEKLFF. CDR3 in DNA: TGCGCCAGCAGCCAGTTAAGAGGACAGGGGGTGGAAAAACTGTTTTTT.

The rearrangement joins TRBV7-9 to TRBJ2-1, with a tentative D call TRBD1 (5 bases). From germline, CDR1 is SEHNR and CDR2 FQNEAQ (reference sequence). Deletions cut 5 bases from V and 5 bases from J, with 7 bases between. CDR3 length: 12 amino acids. The CDR3 DNA follows: TGTGCCAGCAGCCGGACACACAATGAGCAGTTCTTC. It encodes CASSRTHNEQFF.

The chain uses TRBV30 and TRBJ2-7; TRBD2 is a possible D gene (5 bases). In germline, CDR1 is GTSNPN, CDR2 SVGIG (reference sequence). V gave up 5 bases and J gave up 3 bases, with 8 bases separating them. This CDR3 has 11 residues. The CDR3 loop reads CAWGAGYEQYF. CDR3 nucleotides: TGTGCCTGGGGCGCGGGCTACGAGCAGTACTTC.

The chain links TRBV12-3 or TRBV12-4 to TRBJ1-1; D is uncertain. With 2 bases removed from V and 2 bases from J, the gap between germline ends came to 6 bases. This CDR3 is 13 amino acids long. As DNA, the CDR3 is TGTGCCAGCAGTTTACCAGGTAACACTGAAGCTTTCTTT. Its protein product is CASSLPGNTEAFF.

CDR3 DNA: TGTGCAAGTCGCCACTCGACAGGTACAGCAACTAATGAAAAACTGTTTTTT. Residues: CASRHSTGTATNEKLFF. The chain has TRBV12-2 and TRBJ1-4; TRBD1 is the table's D call, not checked against the DNA. TRBV12-2 is described as a pseudogene. This CDR3 is 17 amino acids long.